This record concerns one T cell receptor beta chain sequence. The target antigen is unknown. Trimming took off 3 bases at V and 5 bases at J, with 3 bases between the two ends. This CDR3 has 11 residues. The V gene's germline CDR1 is MNHEY and CDR2 SMNVEV (reference sequence). The record originates from a study of PD-L1 blockade in urothelial cancer. Libraries were prepared by immunoSEQ multiplex PCR; TCRdb keeps only in-frame clonotypes and omits some of them. The table includes 70,000 or so clones, approximately 81% detected once. Study conclusions and caveats: In blood at 3 weeks, tumor-associated clones expanded more among patients with durable benefit.

The sample was PBMCs, taken around atezolizumab (anti-PD-L1) treatment. The chain carries TRBV27 and TRBJ2-3, with D hard to call. This TCR was sampled from a man between 65 and 85 years old with urothelial cancer. DNA of the CDR3: TGTGCCAGCAGTTTTCTAGATACGCAGTATTTT. It specifies CASSFLDTQYF.